The present TCR beta chain was sequenced within a study of blood T cell repertoires in COVID-19. TCRdb's table, derived via immunoSEQ multiplex PCR, lists solely in-frame clones and lacks some. The table includes about 100,000 clones, 75% to 90% detected once. This clone was counted between two and nine times. The source material was peripheral blood. This clonotype was sampled from a woman between 65 and 79 years old with active or convalescent COVID-19.

The CDR3 loop is CASSLQGFNEKLFF. The CDR3 DNA reads as TGCGCCAGCAGCTTACAGGGGTTCAATGAAAAACTGTTTTTT. The chain recombines TRBV5-1 with TRBJ1-4; 7 nucleotides agree with TRBD1. Germline V gene data show CDR1 as SGHRS and CDR2 as YFSETQ. The CDR3 runs 14 residues. The trim removed 2 bases at V and 5 bases at J, leaving 3 bases unmatched.